One and the same sample provided the 32 T cell receptor beta chains below, sequenced in a study of vaccination and CD4 T cells after COVID-19. These TCRs are of unknown antigen specificity. With the Oncomine TCR Beta short-read assay, DNA from cultured CD4+ T cells was sequenced. TCRdb recomputed calls from the PCR reads with MiXCR, one row per CDR3 protein. The sample contains about 7,100 distinct CDR3 sequences, around 73% of which appear only once. Stated treatment: approximately 9-day PBMC culture with coronavirus spike peptide pools or control peptides (ViraFEST assay). Input material: CD4+ T cells from blood, cultured in vitro. These receptors were taken from a human donor who had recovered from COVID-19.

This clonotype is deemed medium-sized. This chain links TRBV25-1 with TRBJ2-4, with 8 positions matching TRBD2. There are 12 residues in the CDR3. The germline V gene encodes CDR1 MGHDK and CDR2 SYGVNS. V gave up 5 bases and J gave up 7 bases; unmatched junction bases: 1. For the CDR3, the DNA is TGTGCCAGCAGTCCTAGCGGGAACATTCAGTACTTC. Protein product: CASSPSGNIQYF.

The chain joins TRBV28 to TRBJ1-5; TRBD1 might be the D (5 bases). V was cut by 7 bases and J by 7 bases, with 20 bases left in between. The CDR3 is 15 amino acids. Germline loops: CDR1 MDHEN, CDR2 SYDVKM. CDR3 DNA: TGTGCCAGCACCTCCGGGGCAAGTTCAGGGCAGCCCCAGCATTTT. As protein: CASTSGASSGQPQHF.

The V call is TRBV19, the J call TRBJ2-7, with 8 bases identical to TRBD2. Germline assignment: CDR1 LNHDA and CDR2 SQIVND (reference sequence). This CDR3 comprises 15 residues. The ends lost 2 bases at V and 0 bases at J; junction bases unmatched: 3. CDR3 sequence reads: CASSILAGHSYEQYF. In DNA, the CDR3 is TGTGCCAGTAGTATATTAGCGGGACACTCCTACGAGCAGTACTTC.

The genes are TRBV6-1 and TRBJ2-7, with D perhaps being TRBD1 or TRBD2 (6 bases each). This CDR3 is built from 15 residues. Germline lookup yields CDR1 MNHNS and CDR2 SASEGT. V was trimmed by 6 bases and J by 6 bases, leaving 21 bases between them. CDR3 region: CASRREGRGPSEQYF. The CDR3 coding sequence is TGTGCCAGCAGGCGCGAGGGACGGGGGCCTTCCGAGCAGTACTTC.

The gene calls are TRBV7-2 and TRBJ2-5; TRBD2 aligns across 8 bases. This CDR3 has 15 residues. After removal of 6 bases from V and 7 bases from J, the junction contained 13 bases not matched to a gene. Germline CDR1 reads SGHTA; CDR2 reads FQGNSA. The CDR3 spells CASRLSGSGAGTQYF. CDR3 nucleotide sequence: TGTGCCAGCAGACTAAGCGGGAGTGGGGCAGGGACCCAGTACTTC.

CDR3 sequence (DNA): TGCAGCGTTGAGTGGCGGATCATTGGTGGCTACACCTTC. This sequence encodes CSVEWRIIGGYTF. This rearrangement joins TRBV29-1 to TRBJ1-2; D call uncertain. Looked up from germline, CDR1 is SQVTM and CDR2 is ANQGSEA. V was cut by 3 bases and J by 7 bases, with 15 bases left in between. The CDR3 is made up of 13 amino acids.

In regard to this clonotype: The junction and the germline gene differ at one end; a read error may be behind it. The chain is built from TRBV7-7 and TRBJ2-5, with 9 bases matching TRBD2. The CDR3 covers 15 residues. Per the germline V gene, CDR1 is SSHAT and CDR2 is FNYEAQ (reference sequence). CDR3 amino acids: CASSFLAGDGETQYF. The DNA of the CDR3 is TGTGCTAGCAGCTTCTTAGCGGGAGACGGGGAGACCCAGTACTTC.

This rearrangement joins TRBV6-1 to TRBJ1-5; D is unclear. The CDR3 totals 14 residues. The ends were cut back, 2 bases at V and 9 bases at J, with 14 bases in the middle. In germline, CDR1 is MNHNS, CDR2 SASEGT. This CDR3 is CASSENGAPRPQHF. The CDR3 region has the DNA TGTGCCAGCAGTGAAAACGGAGCCCCTCGGCCCCAGCATTTT.

This clonotype appeared once. The V gene is TRBV2, the J gene TRBJ2-7; TRBD2 might be the D (7 bases). Trimming removed 5 bases from V and 7 bases from J, with 24 bases in between. From germline, CDR1 is SNHLY and CDR2 FYNNEI. The CDR3 runs to 16 residues. The CDR3 DNA reads TGTGCCAGCAGTTCTAGGGGGGGACTCGACGGGGAGGAGCAGTACTTC. Residues: CASSSRGGLDGEEQYF.

The chain joins TRBV15 to TRBJ1-2; a possible D gene is TRBD1 (6 bases). In germline, CDR1 is LNHNV, CDR2 YYDKDF (reference sequence). The V gene lost 6 bases and the J gene lost 7 bases, with 18 bases spanning the gap. The CDR3 is 14 amino acids. In nucleotides, the CDR3 is TGTGCCACCAGGAGGCGGGCACAGGGTGTTGGCTACACCTTC. This translates into CATRRRAQGVGYTF.

V is TRBV10-3 and J is TRBJ2-7; TRBD2 matches at 13 bases. Germline V gene data show CDR1 as ENHRY and CDR2 as SYGVKD. The CDR3 is made up of 15 amino acids. Unmatched junction bases numbered 8, after V lost 5 bases and J lost 7 bases. For the CDR3, the DNA is TGTGCCATCAGTTCTTCGACTAGCGGGAGGTGGGAGCAGTACTTC. Translated: CAISSSTSGRWEQYF.

The chain carries TRBV28 and TRBJ1-5, with 7 bases lining up with TRBD1. The CDR3 has 14 amino acids. CDR1 and CDR2 (germline): MDHEN, SYDVKM. Losses at the gene ends were 6 bases for V and 2 bases for J; bases not matched to a gene: 4. The CDR3 protein is CASRDRLGNQPQHF. CDR3 nucleotides: TGTGCCAGCAGGGACAGGCTAGGCAATCAGCCCCAGCATTTT.

This chain joins TRBV20-1 and TRBJ1-6, with D possibly matching TRBD1 (6 bases). The CDR3 contains 17 residues. Germline-derived CDR1 and CDR2 are DFQATT and SNEGSKA (reference sequence). Deletions cut 4 bases from V and 0 bases from J, with 16 bases between. The CDR3 protein is CSAIRGGLNSYNSPLHF. Written as DNA, the CDR3 is TGCAGTGCTATCAGGGGAGGTCTAAACTCCTATAATTCACCCCTCCACTTT.

The chain has TRBV6-2 or TRBV6-3 and TRBJ1-5; possible D gene TRBD1, 6 bases. This CDR3 spans 14 amino acids. Germline V gives CDR1 MNHEY, CDR2 SVGEGT. V was pared by 5 bases and J by 3 bases, with 11 bases between. CDR3 nucleotide sequence: TGTGCCAGCAGTACACAGGGAACCAATCAGCCCCAGCATTTT. Protein sequence: CASSTQGTNQPQHF.

This clonotype has only a few counts. The chain uses TRBV20-1 and TRBJ1-5; D remains unclear. The V end was cut by 6 bases, the J end by 0 bases, with 6 bases between. This CDR3 is 12 amino acids long. Germline V gene sequence: CDR1 DFQATT, CDR2 SNEGSKA (reference sequence). The CDR3 reads CSAGPSNQPQHF. The CDR3, as DNA: TGCAGTGCCGGTCCTAGCAATCAGCCCCAGCATTTT.

This chain joins TRBV7-2 and TRBJ1-2; possible D gene TRBD1, 5 bases. CDR1 is SGHTA and CDR2 is FQGNSA in the germline V gene. V lost 5 bases, J lost 2 bases, and 12 bases lay in between. CDR3 length: 14 residues. CDR3 sequence: CASSPGTRNYGYTF. For the CDR3, the DNA is TGTGCCAGCAGCCCGGGGACGCGCAACTATGGCTACACCTTC.

The V gene is TRBV20-1, the J gene TRBJ2-6, with D possibly being TRBD1 or TRBD2 (6 bases each). The germline V gene encodes CDR1 DFQATT and CDR2 SNEGSKA (reference sequence). The CDR3 contains 16 residues. V lost 5 bases, J lost 1 base, and 15 bases lay in between. CDR3 sequence: CSAPPGGSSGANVLTF. The DNA of the CDR3 is TGCAGTGCTCCCCCCGGGGGCTCATCTGGGGCCAACGTCCTGACTTTC.

This sequence joins TRBV7-2 and TRBJ1-5; 9 bases map to TRBD1. There are 15 residues in the CDR3. Trimming removed 8 bases from V and 2 bases from J; junction bases left unmatched: 7. The germline gives CDR1 SGHTA, CDR2 FQGNSA. This CDR3 reads CASSTGGIGNQPQHF. In DNA form, the CDR3 reads TGTGCCAGCTCGACAGGGGGGATCGGCAATCAGCCCCAGCATTTT. The full variable domain, completed using reference TRBV7-2 and TRBJ1-5, is GAGVSQSPSNKVTEKGKDVELRCDPISGHTALYWYRQSLGQGLEFLIYFQGNSAPDKSGLPSDRFSAERTGGSVSTLTIQRTQQEDSAVYLCASSTGGIGNQPQHFGDGTRLSIL.

This sequence joins TRBV27 and TRBJ1-4; TRBD1 is a possible D gene (6 bases). The germline gives CDR1 MNHEY, CDR2 SMNVEV (reference sequence). CDR3 length: 15 amino acids. V gave up 5 bases and J gave up 6 bases, with 16 bases separating them. CDR3 region: CASSPVQGSDEKLFF. As DNA, the CDR3 is TGTGCCAGCAGTCCCGTACAGGGATCGGATGAAAAACTGTTTTTT.

As concerns this clonotype: The conserved phenylalanine or tryptophan normally closing the CDR3 is absent here, so this likely arose from a read error. The chain combines TRBV7-9 with TRBJ2-7; unclear D gene. The CDR3 is 13 amino acids. CDR1 is SEHNR, CDR2 FQNEAQ, per germline (reference sequence). V was pared by 4 bases and J by 4 bases, with 11 bases between. CDR3 bases: TGTGCCAGCAGCTCCCAGCCCGGGTACGAGCAGTACCTC. Protein: CASSSQPGYEQYL.

This chain links TRBV6-5 with TRBJ1-1; D is unclear. CDR3 length: 14 residues. Germline values: CDR1 MNHEY, CDR2 SVGAGI. Trimming shortened V by 4 bases and J by 3 bases, and 12 bases separated the two germline ends. The CDR3 is CASSLGRRDTEAFF. The CDR3 bases are TGTGCCAGCAGTTTAGGCAGGAGGGACACTGAAGCTTTCTTT.

The chain combines TRBV11-2 with TRBJ1-6; 7 bases are shared with TRBD1. V shed 5 bases, J shed 10 bases, and the junction held 14 bases outside the gene matches. The CDR3 is 16 residues long. Germline CDR1 SGHAT, CDR2 FQNNGV. Written as DNA, the CDR3 is TGTGCCAGCAGCCTCTATACGACAGGGCTAGGATCACCCCTCCACTTT. Translating gives CASSLYTTGLGSPLHF.

This clonotype was seen a handful of times. The rearrangement joins TRBV24-1 to TRBJ1-5; TRBD1 aligns across 10 bases. The CDR3 spans 17 residues. Trimming cost V 4 bases and J 3 bases; bases outside gene matches: 8. The germline CDR1 and CDR2 sequences are KGHDR and SFDVKD. CDR3: CATSDPRTGGNNQPQHF. In DNA, the CDR3 is TGTGCCACCAGTGACCCCCGGACAGGGGGGAACAATCAGCCCCAGCATTTT.

The rearrangement joins TRBV19 to TRBJ1-1, with D unclear. The CDR3 has 13 amino acids. CDR1 is LNHDA and CDR2 is SQIVND in the germline V gene (reference sequence). V gave up 3 bases and J gave up 1 base, with 6 bases separating them. DNA for the CDR3: TGTGCCAGTAGTATTCGGCCGAACACTGAAGCTTTCTTT. Translating gives CASSIRPNTEAFF.

The chain's CDR3 is CASSLGREGRTDTQYF. The CDR3 bases are TGTGCCAGCAGCTTAGGGCGGGAGGGCCGCACAGATACGCAGTATTTT. The gene calls are TRBV7-3 and TRBJ2-3; TRBD2 agrees at 9 bases. Germline CDR1 and CDR2: SGHTA and FQGTGA. V lost 2 bases, J lost 1 base, and 4 bases stayed unmatched. The CDR3 is made up of 16 amino acids. The full variable domain, rest sourced from reference TRBV7-3 and TRBJ2-3, is GAGVSQTPSNKVTEKGKYVELRCDPISGHTALYWYRQSLGQGPEFLIYFQGTGAADDSGLPNDRFFAVRPEGSVSTLKIQRTERGDSAVYLCASSLGREGRTDTQYFGPGTRLTVL.

The DNA for the CDR3 is TGTGCCATCAAACCGGGACAGGACACCTACGAGCAGTACTTC. Protein product: CAIKPGQDTYEQYF. The V and J genes are TRBV10-3 and TRBJ2-7, with 8 bases aligning to TRBD1. Germline CDR1 is ENHRY and CDR2 is SYGVKD. V lost 7 bases and J lost 2; bases outside the gene matches: 7. The CDR3 length is 14 residues.

By sample share, this clonotype is large (0.1 to 1%). The V call is TRBV27, the J call TRBJ2-2; D unresolved. The V gene's germline CDR1 is MNHEY and CDR2 SMNVEV (reference sequence). The CDR3 is 15 amino acids. Trimming took off 2 bases at V and 0 bases at J, with 7 bases between the two ends. The CDR3 DNA follows: TGTGCCAGCAGTTTAAGGAGCGCGAACACCGGGGAGCTGTTTTTT. As protein: CASSLRSANTGELFF.

This clonotype rates as medium-sized (0.01 to 0.1%). The CDR3 nucleotides are TGTGCCAGCATGTTGGGACGGAGCAGGGCCCCGTCTGAAGCTTTCTTT. Protein product: CASMLGRSRAPSEAFF. V is TRBV6-1 and J is TRBJ1-1, with D tentatively TRBD1 (5 bases). The V end lost 7 bases, the J end lost 6 bases, and 24 bases lay between the germline ends. The CDR3 is 16 amino acids. Germline V CDR1 and CDR2: MNHNS, SASEGT.

For this clonotype: The junction departs from the called germline gene at one end, perhaps through a read error. The chain is built from TRBV20-1 and TRBJ2-1; TRBD2 agrees at 16 bases. Germline loops: CDR1 DFQATT, CDR2 SNEGSKA (reference sequence). CDR3 length equals 13 residues. The CDR3 region is CSARGLAGGATLF. Here the CDR3 DNA reads TGCAGTGCTAGGGGACTAGCGGGAGGGGCCACACTCTTC.

The chain uses TRBV6-5 and TRBJ2-3; the D is unclear. V was trimmed by 4 bases and J by 5 bases, leaving 16 bases between them. CDR3 length equals 15 residues. The V gene's germline CDR1 is MNHEY and CDR2 SVGAGI. Written as DNA, the CDR3 is TGTGCCAGCAGTTCACTTACACACCTGGGAGATACGCAGTATTTT. It codes for CASSSLTHLGDTQYF.

The gene calls are TRBV21-1 and TRBJ2-7; whether TRBD2, the table's D call, matches the DNA was not checked. TRBV21-1 is a documented pseudogene. CDR3 length equals 14 residues. The DNA for the CDR3 is TGTGCCAGCAGAAGACTAGCTCCTAGGCGGGAGCAGTACTTC. Encoded protein: CASRRLAPRREQYF.

In its sample, this clonotype was seen a few times. This chain links TRBV15 with TRBJ1-1; no reliable D call. Germline lookup yields CDR1 LNHNV and CDR2 YYDKDF (reference sequence). The CDR3 sequence is 14 residues long. Deletions cut 0 bases from V and 1 base from J, with 6 bases between. CDR3 in DNA: TGTGCCACCAGCAGAGAAATACCGAACACTGAAGCTTTCTTT. Protein sequence: CATSREIPNTEAFF.